The clone carrying this TCR beta chain was seen a handful of times. Combining a sample-barcoded 5' primer with a J-beta primer mix, a second PCR ran for about 6 to 11 cycles. TCRdb independently ran MiXCR on the 5' RACE reads; one entry per CDR3 protein. The table includes about 1.6 million distinct CDR3 sequences, around 35% detected once. The data belong to a study of blood T cells in healthy people across ages. The germline V gene has CDR1 DFQATT and CDR2 SNEGSKA (reference sequence). V was clipped by 5 bases and J by 10 bases, with 18 bases between them. This CDR3 spans 13 amino acids. V gene TRBV20-1 combines with J gene TRBJ2-1; D perhaps matches TRBD1 (6 bases). The clonotype was recovered from a woman in her 30s in good health. The sample consisted of blood. The chain's CDR3 is CSASRGAQGEQFF. CDR3 nucleotides: TGCAGTGCTTCCCGGGGAGCCCAGGGGGAGCAGTTCTTC.